The sequence of this T cell receptor (beta chain) was determined in a study of graft-versus-host responses after intestinal transplantation. Study summary: Tacrolimus plus steroids were given to all recipients for approximately three years, preceded by anti-thymocyte globulin induction.

General observations from the study: Peak circulating GvH clone levels were associated with early post-transplant HvG declines.

This clone showed up just a few times. Its antigen is not known. Germline V lookup: CDR1 MNHNS, CDR2 SASEGT. The CDR3 sequence is 15 residues long. V shed 2 bases and J shed 2 bases, with 12 bases lying between them. Produced via immunoSEQ multiplex PCR; TCRdb's table is partial and in-frame only. Altogether more than 65,000 clones are present, approximately 84% being singletons, with the ten largest covering 0.35% to 0.45%. The material was unstimulated CD4+ T cells sorted from spleen or lymph node cells, obtained before transplant. This TCR derives from a human donor who was the organ donor for an intestinal transplant. V usage is TRBV6-1 and J usage is TRBJ1-1; no firm D call. Here the CDR3 reads CASSELGQSNTEAFF. CDR3 in DNA: TGTGCCAGCAGTGAACTTGGTCAGTCCAACACTGAAGCTTTCTTT.